The 19 T cell receptor beta chains listed next were all sequenced from one sample in a study of Graves' ophthalmopathy and Graves' hyperthyroidism. The study amplified TCR beta CDR3 regions using RNA transcripts. In the first round, RT-PCR was carried out with HTBI primers, and a multiplex PCR formed the second round. In TCRdb, the multiplex PCR reads were re-called with MiXCR into one record per CDR3 protein. The sample consists of 300,000 to 350,000 distinct CDR3 sequences, roughly 15% of them appearing once. Source material: peripheral blood. The receptor set was obtained from an adult man with Graves' ophthalmopathy.

This clonotype was seen at least ten times. The J gene is TRBJ1-2, the V gene TRBV7-2, with D perhaps TRBD1 (5 bases). In germline, CDR1 is SGHTA, CDR2 FQGNSA. With 5 bases removed from V and 2 bases from J, the gap between germline ends came to 9 bases. This CDR3 has 13 amino acids. As DNA, the CDR3 is TGTGCCAGCAGCATGGACACGAACTATGGCTACACCTTC. Translating gives CASSMDTNYGYTF.

This clonotype occurred many times. The gene calls are TRBV20-1 and TRBJ2-3; the D gene is possibly TRBD2 (5 bases). The CDR3 runs 17 residues. V was cut by 0 bases and J by 1 base, with 17 bases left in between. In germline, CDR1 is DFQATT, CDR2 SNEGSKA (reference sequence). The CDR3 sequence is CSARDTRTSSRTDTQYF. The CDR3 nucleotides read TGCAGTGCTAGAGATACCCGCACTAGTTCCCGCACAGATACGCAGTATTTT.

This clonotype was found many times. DNA of the CDR3: TGTGCCAGCAGTTACGGGGGACCGACCTACGAGCAGTACTTC. Encoded protein: CASSYGGPTYEQYF. The V gene is TRBV6-5, the J gene TRBJ2-7, with D possibly called TRBD1 or TRBD2 (5 bases each). V was trimmed by 2 bases and J by 2 bases, leaving 10 bases between them. In germline, CDR1 is MNHEY, CDR2 SVGAGI. This CDR3 has 14 residues.

As regards this clonotype: A much larger clone is a single base away; this may be a read error. This chain connects TRBV6-5 to TRBJ2-7; a weak D match, TRBD1 (5 bases). Germline CDR1 is MNHEY and CDR2 is SVGAGI. Trimming left V 4 bases short and J 4 bases short, with 14 bases between. CDR3 length equals 14 residues. The chain's CDR3 is CASSSPGRAYEQYF. The CDR3 nucleotides read TGTGCCAGCAGTTCCCCGGGCAGGGCATACGAGCAGTACTTC.

The gene calls are TRBV28 and TRBJ1-1; D possibly corresponds to TRBD1 (6 bases). CDR1 is MDHEN and CDR2 is SYDVKM in the germline V gene. The CDR3 is 17 amino acids. Between the trimmed V and J ends, which lost 2 bases and 4 bases, there was a span of 20 bases. In nucleotides, the CDR3 is TGTGCCAGCAGTTTACTCGCGTGGGGCGACAGGTTCACTGAAGCTTTCTTT. Translation: CASSLLAWGDRFTEAFF.

This clonotype was seen many times. This chain uses TRBV4-3 with TRBJ1-1, with D unclear. Germline CDR1 is LGHNA and CDR2 is YSLEER. Trimming shortened V by 7 bases and J by 5 bases, and 20 bases separated the two germline ends. CDR3 length equals 15 residues. CDR3 protein: CASIRAVPRETEAFF. The CDR3 coding sequence is TGCGCCAGCATAAGAGCGGTACCAAGGGAAACTGAAGCTTTCTTT.

The V call is TRBV28, the J call TRBJ2-2, with 7 bases aligning to TRBD1. Per the germline V gene, CDR1 is MDHEN and CDR2 is SYDVKM. The length of the CDR3 is 12 residues. J gave up 8 bases and V 6 bases, and 3 bases lay outside the gene matches. DNA of the CDR3: TGTGCCAGCAGCCCGGACAGGGGGGAGCTGTTTTTT. Amino acid sequence: CASSPDRGELFF.

This clonotype was seen at least ten times. The rearrangement uses TRBV11-2 and TRBJ1-1; the D gene is possibly TRBD1 (6 bases). V shed 3 bases and J shed 6 bases, with 14 bases lying between them. This CDR3 has 14 residues. The germline gives CDR1 SGHAT, CDR2 FQNNGV. The CDR3 reads CASSFGGRGAEAFF. The CDR3 DNA is TGTGCCAGCAGCTTTGGGGGGCGGGGAGCTGAAGCTTTCTTT.

This clonotype was detected many times. This chain links TRBV19 with TRBJ1-2; TRBD1 agrees at 7 bases. This CDR3 is built from 14 residues. Looked up from germline, CDR1 is LNHDA and CDR2 is SQIVND (reference sequence). J was trimmed by 6 bases and V by 5 bases; bases with no gene match: 9. CDR3 protein: CASSGNRGSNGYTF. The CDR3 DNA reads as TGTGCCAGTAGTGGAAACAGGGGTTCTAATGGCTACACCTTC.

The table lists this clonotype with many counts. The chain uses TRBV27 and TRBJ1-1; D unclear. Germline V CDR1 and CDR2: MNHEY, SMNVEV (reference sequence). CDR3 length: 15 amino acids. Trimming removed 6 bases from V and 1 base from J, with 15 bases in between. CDR3: CASSPGVTGNTEAFF. The CDR3 DNA sequence: TGTGCCAGCAGCCCCGGCGTTACGGGGAACACTGAAGCTTTCTTT.

Many counts were recorded for this clonotype. V and J are TRBV18 and TRBJ1-1; maybe TRBD1 (6 bases). There are 14 residues in the CDR3. Germline V gene lookup returns CDR1 KGHSH and CDR2 LQKENI. With 6 bases removed from V and 7 bases from J, the gap between germline ends came to 18 bases. The CDR3 reads CASSPPGGLGEAFF. CDR3 DNA: TGTGCCAGCTCGCCCCCCGGGGGGCTCGGTGAAGCTTTCTTT.

Many counts were recorded for this clonotype. Mismatch with germline at one junction end may stem from a read error. V is TRBV11-2 and J is TRBJ2-2; 10 bases line up with TRBD2. The CDR3 has 16 amino acids. CDR1 is SGHAT, CDR2 FQNNGV, per germline. The CDR3 bases are TGTGCCAGCAGCCACTCGGTAACTAGCGGGACCGGGGAGCTGCTTTTT. This translates into CASSHSVTSGTGELLF. Looking up the rest from reference TRBV11-2 and TRBJ2-2 gives the full variable domain: EAGVAQSPRYKIIEKRQSVAFWCNPISGHATLYWYQQILGQGPKLLIQFQNNGVVDDSQLPKDRFSAERLKGVDSTLKIQPAKLEDSAVYLCASSHSVTSGTGELLFGEGSRLTVL.

This clonotype was picked up many times. This chain links TRBV5-1 with TRBJ2-5; D is unclear. This CDR3 has 16 residues. Germline assignment: CDR1 SGHRS and CDR2 YFSETQ. V lost 0 bases and J lost 1, with 13 bases in between. CDR3 sequence (DNA): TGCGCCAGCAGCTTGGATCTGGGTTTTGGCCAAGAGACCCAGTACTTC. This gives the protein CASSLDLGFGQETQYF. The complete variable domain, with remaining parts taken from reference TRBV5-1 and TRBJ2-5, reads KAGVTQTPRYLIKTRGQQVTLSCSPISGHRSVSWYQQTPGQGLQFLFEYFSETQRNKGNFPGRFSGRQFSNSRSEMNVSTLELGDSALYLCASSLDLGFGQETQYFGPGTRLLVL.

The table lists this clonotype with many counts. This chain links TRBV3-1 with TRBJ2-7; D gene ambiguous. V lost 1 base to trimming and J lost 5 bases, with 12 bases between them. CDR3 length: 14 residues. Per the germline V gene, CDR1 is LGHDT and CDR2 is YNNKEL (reference sequence). Here the CDR3 reads CASSQAVSPHEQYF. In DNA form, the CDR3 reads TGTGCCAGCAGCCAAGCGGTCTCACCCCACGAGCAGTACTTC.

This clonotype appeared once. This CDR3 reads CASSYSTGNHPAPLHF. The CDR3 nucleotides read TGTGCCAGCAGTTACTCGACAGGGAACCATCCGGCACCCCTCCACTTT. This chain links TRBV6-5 with TRBJ1-6, with 7 bases lining up with TRBD1. CDR1 MNHEY and CDR2 SVGAGI come from the germline V gene. Unmatched junction bases numbered 10, after V lost 0 bases and J lost 11 bases. This CDR3 is built from 16 residues.

The rearrangement links TRBV27 to TRBJ1-2; D remains unclear. This CDR3 comprises 12 residues. Trimming pared 7 bases from V and 4 bases from J, leaving 10 bases between. Germline V gene sequence: CDR1 MNHEY, CDR2 SMNVEV (reference sequence). The CDR3 DNA is TGTGCCAGCACACCGGACGGCTATGGCTACACCTTC. This translates into CASTPDGYGYTF.

This clonotype has at least ten counts. This chain connects TRBV2 to TRBJ1-2; D not certain. Deletions cut 1 base from V and 4 bases from J, with 10 bases between. The CDR3 is made up of 14 amino acids. Germline V lookup: CDR1 SNHLY, CDR2 FYNNEI. CDR3 loop: CASSEVRHSYGYTF. For the CDR3, the DNA is TGTGCCAGCAGTGAAGTTCGGCACTCCTATGGCTACACCTTC.

This clonotype was seen repeatedly, ten times or more. The chain links TRBV11-2 to TRBJ2-7; 7 nucleotides agree with TRBD2. Trimming at V came to 5 bases and at J to 1 base, leaving 11 bases not matched to a gene. This CDR3 is built from 16 residues. Germline CDR1 is SGHAT and CDR2 is FQNNGV. The CDR3 protein is CASSAGPGGPSYEQYF. The CDR3 DNA reads as TGTGCCAGCAGCGCCGGCCCGGGGGGACCTTCCTACGAGCAGTACTTC.

This clonotype was seen many times. The chain links TRBV7-8 to TRBJ2-5, with 7 bases matching TRBD2. Germline lookup yields CDR1 SGHVS and CDR2 FQNEAQ. Trimming took 0 bases from V and 0 from J; bases not matched to a gene: 4. The CDR3 length is 16 residues. The CDR3 sequence: CASSLAWGTNQETQYF. The CDR3, as DNA: TGTGCCAGCAGCTTAGCTTGGGGGACTAACCAAGAGACCCAGTACTTC.